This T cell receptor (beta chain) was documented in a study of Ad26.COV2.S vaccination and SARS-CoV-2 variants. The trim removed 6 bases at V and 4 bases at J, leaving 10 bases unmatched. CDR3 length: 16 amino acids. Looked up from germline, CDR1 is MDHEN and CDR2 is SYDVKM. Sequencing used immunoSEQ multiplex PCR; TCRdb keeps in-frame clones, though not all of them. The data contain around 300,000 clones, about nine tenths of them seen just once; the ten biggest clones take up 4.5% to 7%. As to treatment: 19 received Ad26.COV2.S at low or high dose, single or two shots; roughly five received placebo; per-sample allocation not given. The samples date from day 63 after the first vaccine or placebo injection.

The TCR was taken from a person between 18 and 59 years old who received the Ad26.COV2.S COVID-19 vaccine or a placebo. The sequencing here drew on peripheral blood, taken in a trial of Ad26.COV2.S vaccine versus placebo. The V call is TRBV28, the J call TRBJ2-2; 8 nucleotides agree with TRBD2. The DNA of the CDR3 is TGTGCCAGCAGCGTCAGAGCGGGGGTGGGCACCGGGGAGCTGTTTTTT. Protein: CASSVRAGVGTGELFF.